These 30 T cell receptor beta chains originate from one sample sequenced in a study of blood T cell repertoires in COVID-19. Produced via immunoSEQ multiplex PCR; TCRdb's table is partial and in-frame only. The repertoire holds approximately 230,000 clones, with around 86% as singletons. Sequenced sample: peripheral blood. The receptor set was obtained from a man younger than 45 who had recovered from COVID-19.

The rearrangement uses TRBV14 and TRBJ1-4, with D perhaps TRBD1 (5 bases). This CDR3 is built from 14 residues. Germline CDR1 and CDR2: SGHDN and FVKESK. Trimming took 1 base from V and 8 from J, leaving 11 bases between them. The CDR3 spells CASSQAGFREKLFF. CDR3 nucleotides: TGTGCCAGCAGCCAAGCAGGGTTCAGGGAAAAACTGTTTTTT.

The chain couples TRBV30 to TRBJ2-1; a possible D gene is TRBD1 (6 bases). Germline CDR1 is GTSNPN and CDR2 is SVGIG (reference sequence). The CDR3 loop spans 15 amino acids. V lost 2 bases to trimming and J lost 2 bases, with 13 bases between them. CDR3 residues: CAWSRDTGAYNEQFF. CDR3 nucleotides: TGTGCCTGGAGTCGGGACACCGGAGCCTACAATGAGCAGTTCTTC. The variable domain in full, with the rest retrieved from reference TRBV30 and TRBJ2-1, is SQTIHQWPATLVQPVGSPLSLECTVEGTSNPNLYWYRQAAGRGLQLLFYSVGIGQISSEVPQNLSASRPQDRQFILSSKKLLLSDSGFYLCAWSRDTGAYNEQFFGPGTRLTVL.

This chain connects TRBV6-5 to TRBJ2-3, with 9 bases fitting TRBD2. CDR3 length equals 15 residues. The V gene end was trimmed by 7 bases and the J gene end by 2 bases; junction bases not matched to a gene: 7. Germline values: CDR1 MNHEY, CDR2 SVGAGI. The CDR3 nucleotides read TGTGCCAGCAAGGAGGGCGGGGGGGCCACAGATACGCAGTATTTT. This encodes CASKEGGGATDTQYF.

The CDR3 is CASSIVVGDNEQFF. CDR3 DNA: TGTGCCAGTAGTATAGTCGTCGGGGACAATGAGCAGTTCTTC. The genes are TRBV19 and TRBJ2-1, with a tentative D call TRBD2 (5 bases). CDR3 length: 14 residues. Germline loops: CDR1 LNHDA, CDR2 SQIVND (reference sequence). The ends were cut back, 1 base at V and 5 bases at J, with 9 bases in the middle.

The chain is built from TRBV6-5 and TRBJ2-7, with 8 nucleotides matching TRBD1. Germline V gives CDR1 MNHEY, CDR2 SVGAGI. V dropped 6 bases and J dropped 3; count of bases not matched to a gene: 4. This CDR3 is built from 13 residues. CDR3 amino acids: CASRRGQGYEQYF. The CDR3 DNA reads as TGTGCCAGCAGACGAGGACAGGGCTACGAGCAGTACTTC.

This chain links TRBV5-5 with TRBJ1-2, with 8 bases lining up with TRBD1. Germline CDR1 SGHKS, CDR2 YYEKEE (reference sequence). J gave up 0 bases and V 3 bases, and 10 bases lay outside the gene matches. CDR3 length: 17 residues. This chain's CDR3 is CASSYQGARSANYGYTF. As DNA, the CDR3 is TGTGCCAGCAGCTATCAGGGGGCCCGGAGCGCTAACTATGGCTACACCTTC.

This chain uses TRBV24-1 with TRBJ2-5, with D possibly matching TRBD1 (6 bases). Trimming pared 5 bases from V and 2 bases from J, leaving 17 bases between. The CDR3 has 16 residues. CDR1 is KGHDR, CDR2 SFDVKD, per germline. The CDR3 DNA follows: TGTGCCACCAGTGTTTTTCCAGGGGCTTGGCAAGAGACCCAGTACTTC. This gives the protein CATSVFPGAWQETQYF.

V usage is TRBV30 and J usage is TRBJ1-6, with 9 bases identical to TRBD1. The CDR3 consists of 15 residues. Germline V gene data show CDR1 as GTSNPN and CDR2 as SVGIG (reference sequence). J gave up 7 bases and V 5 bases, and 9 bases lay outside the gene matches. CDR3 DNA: TGTGCCTGGGCGTGGTGGACAGGGGAAAATTCACCCCTCCACTTT. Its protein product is CAWAWWTGENSPLHF.

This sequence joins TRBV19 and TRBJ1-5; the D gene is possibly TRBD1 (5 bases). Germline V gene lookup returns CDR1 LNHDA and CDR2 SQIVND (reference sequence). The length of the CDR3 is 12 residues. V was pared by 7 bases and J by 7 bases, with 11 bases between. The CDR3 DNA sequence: TGTGCCAGTACTCAGGGCGGACAGCCCCAGCATTTT. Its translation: CASTQGGQPQHF.

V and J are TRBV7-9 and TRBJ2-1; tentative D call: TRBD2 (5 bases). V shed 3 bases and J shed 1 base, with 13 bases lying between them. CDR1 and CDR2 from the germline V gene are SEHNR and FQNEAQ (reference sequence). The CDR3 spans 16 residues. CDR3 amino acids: CASSFPVRESYNEQFF. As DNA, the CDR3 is TGTGCCAGCAGCTTTCCTGTGAGGGAATCCTACAATGAGCAGTTCTTC.

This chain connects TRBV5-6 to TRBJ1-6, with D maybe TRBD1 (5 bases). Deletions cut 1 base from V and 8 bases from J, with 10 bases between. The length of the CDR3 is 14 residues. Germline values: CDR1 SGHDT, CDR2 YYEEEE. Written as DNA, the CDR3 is TGTGCCAGCAGCTTGTCCAGGGTAGATTCACCCCTCCACTTT. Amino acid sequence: CASSLSRVDSPLHF.

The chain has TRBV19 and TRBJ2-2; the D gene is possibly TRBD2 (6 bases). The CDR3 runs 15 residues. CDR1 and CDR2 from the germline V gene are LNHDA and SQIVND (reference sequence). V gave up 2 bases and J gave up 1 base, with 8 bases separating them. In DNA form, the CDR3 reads TGTGCCAGTAGTATACGGAGGGGGAACACCGGGGAGCTGTTTTTT. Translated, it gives CASSIRRGNTGELFF.

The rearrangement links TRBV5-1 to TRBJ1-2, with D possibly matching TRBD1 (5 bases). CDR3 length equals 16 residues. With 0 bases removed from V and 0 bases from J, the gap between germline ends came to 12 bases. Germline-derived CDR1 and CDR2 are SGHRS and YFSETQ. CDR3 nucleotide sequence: TGCGCCAGCAGCTTGGCGGGGGGTCCCGCTAACTATGGCTACACCTTC. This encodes CASSLAGGPANYGYTF.

In DNA form, the CDR3 reads TGTGCCAGCCGGTTCGGGGGGTCGGGAAACACCATATATTTT. Translating it yields CASRFGGSGNTIYF. This chain joins TRBV25-1 and TRBJ1-3; weak D call: TRBD1 (5 bases). Looked up from germline, CDR1 is MGHDK and CDR2 is SYGVNS. This CDR3 contains 14 residues. Trimming left V 8 bases short and J 4 bases short, with 15 bases between.

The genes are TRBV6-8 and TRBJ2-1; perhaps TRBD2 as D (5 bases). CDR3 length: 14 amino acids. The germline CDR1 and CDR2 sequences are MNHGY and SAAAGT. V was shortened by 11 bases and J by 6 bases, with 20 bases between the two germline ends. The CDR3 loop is CAPLGERVGNEQFF. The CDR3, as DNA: TGTGCCCCCCTCGGGGAACGAGTGGGCAATGAGCAGTTCTTC.

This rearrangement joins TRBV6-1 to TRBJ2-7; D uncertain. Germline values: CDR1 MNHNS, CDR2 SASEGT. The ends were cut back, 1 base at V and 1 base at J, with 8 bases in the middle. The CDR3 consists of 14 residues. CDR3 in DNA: TGTGCCAGCAGTGAAGGCGGTGAATCCTACGAGCAGTACTTC. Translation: CASSEGGESYEQYF.

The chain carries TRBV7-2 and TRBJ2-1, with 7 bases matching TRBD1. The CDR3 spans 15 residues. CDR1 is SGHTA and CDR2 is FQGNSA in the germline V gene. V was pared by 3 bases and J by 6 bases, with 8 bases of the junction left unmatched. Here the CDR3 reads CASSFGRGLSNEQFF. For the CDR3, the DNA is TGTGCCAGCAGCTTCGGCAGGGGGTTGTCCAATGAGCAGTTCTTC.

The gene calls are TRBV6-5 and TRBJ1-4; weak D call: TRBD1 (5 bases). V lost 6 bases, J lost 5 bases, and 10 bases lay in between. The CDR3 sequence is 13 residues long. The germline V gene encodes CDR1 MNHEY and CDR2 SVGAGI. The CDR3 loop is CASSLRGNEKLFF. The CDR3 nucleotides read TGTGCCAGCAGCCTCCGGGGGAATGAAAAACTGTTTTTT.

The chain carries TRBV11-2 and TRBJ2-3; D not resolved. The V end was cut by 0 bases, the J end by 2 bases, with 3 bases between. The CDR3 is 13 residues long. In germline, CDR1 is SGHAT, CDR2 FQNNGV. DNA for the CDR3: TGTGCCAGCAGCTTAGACCTCACAGATACGCAGTATTTT. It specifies CASSLDLTDTQYF.

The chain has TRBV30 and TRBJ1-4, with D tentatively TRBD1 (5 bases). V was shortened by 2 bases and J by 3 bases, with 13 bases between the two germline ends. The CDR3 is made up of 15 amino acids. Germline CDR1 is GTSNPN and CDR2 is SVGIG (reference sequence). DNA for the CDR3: TGTGCCTGGAGTATGGGATGGGGGGCTAATGAAAAACTGTTTTTT. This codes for CAWSMGWGANEKLFF.

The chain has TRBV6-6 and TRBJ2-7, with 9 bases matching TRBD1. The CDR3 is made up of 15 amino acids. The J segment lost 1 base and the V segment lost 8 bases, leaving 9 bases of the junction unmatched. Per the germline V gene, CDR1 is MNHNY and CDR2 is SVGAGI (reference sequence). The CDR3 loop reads CASLPGQGSSYEQYF. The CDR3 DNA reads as TGTGCCAGCCTACCAGGACAGGGGAGTTCCTACGAGCAGTACTTC.

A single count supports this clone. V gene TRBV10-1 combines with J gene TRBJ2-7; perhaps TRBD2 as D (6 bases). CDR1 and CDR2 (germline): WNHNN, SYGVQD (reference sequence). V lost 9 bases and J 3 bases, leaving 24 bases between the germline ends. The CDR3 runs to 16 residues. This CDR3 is CASGHGGPNVLYEQYF. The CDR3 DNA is TGCGCCAGTGGGCACGGGGGACCCAACGTCCTCTACGAGCAGTACTTC.

The CDR3 reads CASVRGRGGAGELFF. The CDR3 coding sequence is TGTGCCAGCGTCCGAGGACGGGGGGGCGCCGGGGAGCTGTTTTTT. J is TRBJ2-2 and V is TRBV3-1 (or the pseudogene TRBV3-2); 8 nucleotides line up with TRBD2. The CDR3 is 15 residues long. V trimming: 8 bases; J trimming: 6 bases; junction bases outside the gene matches: 11. CDR1 and CDR2 (germline): LGHDT, YNNKEL (reference sequence).

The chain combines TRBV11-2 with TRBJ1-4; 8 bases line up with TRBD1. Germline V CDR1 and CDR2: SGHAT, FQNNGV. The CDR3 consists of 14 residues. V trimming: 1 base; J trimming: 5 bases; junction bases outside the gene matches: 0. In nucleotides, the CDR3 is TGTGCCAGCAGCTTAGGACAGGGGAATGAAAAACTGTTTTTT. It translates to CASSLGQGNEKLFF.

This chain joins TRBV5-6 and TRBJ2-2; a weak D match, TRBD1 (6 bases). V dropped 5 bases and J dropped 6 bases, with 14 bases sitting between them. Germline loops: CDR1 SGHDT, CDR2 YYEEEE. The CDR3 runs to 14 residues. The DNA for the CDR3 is TGTGCCAGCAGACCACAGGGTGTTCCCGGGGAGCTGTTTTTT. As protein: CASRPQGVPGELFF.

Written as DNA, the CDR3 is TGTGCCAGCAGCATTACAGGGGGCGCGGGACAGCCCCAGCATTTT. Residues: CASSITGGAGQPQHF. J is TRBJ1-5 and V is TRBV7-6; 9 nucleotides align to TRBD1. The V gene end was trimmed by 5 bases and the J gene end by 7 bases; junction bases not matched to a gene: 9. This CDR3 is 15 amino acids long. Germline-derived CDR1 and CDR2 are SGHVS and FNYEAQ.

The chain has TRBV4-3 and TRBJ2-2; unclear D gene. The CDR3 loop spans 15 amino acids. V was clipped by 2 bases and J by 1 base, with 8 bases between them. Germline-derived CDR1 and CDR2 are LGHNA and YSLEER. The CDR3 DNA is TGCGCCAGCAGCCAACACCCAGGGAACACCGGGGAGCTGTTTTTT. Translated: CASSQHPGNTGELFF.

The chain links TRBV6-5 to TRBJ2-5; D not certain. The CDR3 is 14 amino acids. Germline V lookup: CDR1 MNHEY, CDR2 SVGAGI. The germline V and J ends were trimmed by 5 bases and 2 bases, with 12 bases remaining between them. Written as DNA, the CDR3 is TGTGCCAGCAGTAGCCCCCTGACTCAAGAGACCCAGTACTTC. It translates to CASSSPLTQETQYF.

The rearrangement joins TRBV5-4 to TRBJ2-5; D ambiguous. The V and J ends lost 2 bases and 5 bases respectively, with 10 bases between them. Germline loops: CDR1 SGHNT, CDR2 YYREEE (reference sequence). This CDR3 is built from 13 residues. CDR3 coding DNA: TGTGCCAGCAGCTTCCTATTCGGGGAGACCCAGTACTTC. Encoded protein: CASSFLFGETQYF.

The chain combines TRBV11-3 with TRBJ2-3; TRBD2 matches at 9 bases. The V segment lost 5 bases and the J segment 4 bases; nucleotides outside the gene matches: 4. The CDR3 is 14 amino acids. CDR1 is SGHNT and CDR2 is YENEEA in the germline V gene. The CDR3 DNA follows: TGTGCCAGCAGCACGCGGGGGGGCCCAGATACGCAGTATTTT. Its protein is CASSTRGGPDTQYF.